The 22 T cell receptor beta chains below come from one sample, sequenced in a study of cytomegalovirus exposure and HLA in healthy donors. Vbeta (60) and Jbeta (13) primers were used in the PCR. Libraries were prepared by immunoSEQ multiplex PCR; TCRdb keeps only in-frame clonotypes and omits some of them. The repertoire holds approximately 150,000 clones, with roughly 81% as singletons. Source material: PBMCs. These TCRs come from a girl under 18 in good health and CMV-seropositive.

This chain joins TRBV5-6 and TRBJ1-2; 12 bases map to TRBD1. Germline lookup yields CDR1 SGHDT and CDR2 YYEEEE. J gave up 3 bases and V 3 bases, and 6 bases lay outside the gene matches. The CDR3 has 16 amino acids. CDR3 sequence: CASSWGQGANHYGYTF. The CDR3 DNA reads TGTGCCAGCAGCTGGGGACAGGGGGCCAACCACTATGGCTACACCTTC.

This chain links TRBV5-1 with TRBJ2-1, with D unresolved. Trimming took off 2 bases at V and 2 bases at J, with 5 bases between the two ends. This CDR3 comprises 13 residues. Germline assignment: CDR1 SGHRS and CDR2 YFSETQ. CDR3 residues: CASSFGPYNEQFF. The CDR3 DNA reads TGCGCCAGCAGCTTCGGTCCCTACAATGAGCAGTTCTTC.

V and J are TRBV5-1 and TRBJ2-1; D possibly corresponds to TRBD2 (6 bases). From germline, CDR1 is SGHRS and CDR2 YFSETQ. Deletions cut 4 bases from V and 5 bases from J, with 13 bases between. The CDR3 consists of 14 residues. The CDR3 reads CASSPGGTHNEQFF. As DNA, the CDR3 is TGCGCCAGCAGCCCTGGGGGGACCCACAATGAGCAGTTCTTC.

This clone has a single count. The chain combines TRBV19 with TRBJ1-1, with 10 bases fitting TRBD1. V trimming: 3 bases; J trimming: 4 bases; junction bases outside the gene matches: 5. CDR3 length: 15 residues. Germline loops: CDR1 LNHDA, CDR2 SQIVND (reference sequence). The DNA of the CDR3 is TGTGCCAGTAGTATGACAGGGGGCGTCGGCACTGAAGCTTTCTTT. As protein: CASSMTGGVGTEAFF.

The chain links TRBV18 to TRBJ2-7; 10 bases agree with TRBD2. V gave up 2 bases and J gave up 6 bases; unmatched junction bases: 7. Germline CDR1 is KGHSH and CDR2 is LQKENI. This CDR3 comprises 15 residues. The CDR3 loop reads CASSPMGLALSEQYF. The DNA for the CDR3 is TGTGCCAGCTCACCAATGGGACTAGCGTTGAGCGAGCAGTACTTC.

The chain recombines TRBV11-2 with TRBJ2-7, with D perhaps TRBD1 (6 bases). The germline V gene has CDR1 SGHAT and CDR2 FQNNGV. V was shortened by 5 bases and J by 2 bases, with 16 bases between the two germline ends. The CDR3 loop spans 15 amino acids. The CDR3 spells CASSKNREKPYEQYF. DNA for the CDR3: TGTGCCAGCAGCAAAAACAGGGAGAAACCCTACGAGCAGTACTTC. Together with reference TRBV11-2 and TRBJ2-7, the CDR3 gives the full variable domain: EAGVAQSPRYKIIEKRQSVAFWCNPISGHATLYWYQQILGQGPKLLIQFQNNGVVDDSQLPKDRFSAERLKGVDSTLKIQPAKLEDSAVYLCASSKNREKPYEQYFGPGTRLTVT.

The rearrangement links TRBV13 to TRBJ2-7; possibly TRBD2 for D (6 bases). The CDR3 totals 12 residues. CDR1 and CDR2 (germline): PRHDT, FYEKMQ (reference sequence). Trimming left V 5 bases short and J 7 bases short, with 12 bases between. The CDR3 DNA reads TGTGCCAGCAGCCGAGGGAGGAAGGAGCAGTACTTC. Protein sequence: CASSRGRKEQYF.

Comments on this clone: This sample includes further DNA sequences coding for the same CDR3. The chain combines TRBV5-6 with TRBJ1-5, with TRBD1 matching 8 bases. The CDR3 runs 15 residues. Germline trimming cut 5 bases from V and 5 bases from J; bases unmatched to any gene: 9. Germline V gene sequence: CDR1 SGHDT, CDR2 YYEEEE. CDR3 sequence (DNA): TGTGCCAGCAGTTTCGGACAGGGCGTCCATCAGCCCCAGCATTTT. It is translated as CASSFGQGVHQPQHF.

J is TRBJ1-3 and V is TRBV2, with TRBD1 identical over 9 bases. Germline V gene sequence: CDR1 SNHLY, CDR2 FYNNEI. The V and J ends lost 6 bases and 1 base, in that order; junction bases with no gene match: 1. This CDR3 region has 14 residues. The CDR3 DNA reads TGTGCCAGCAGCGGGACAGGGTCTGGAAACACCATATATTTT. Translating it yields CASSGTGSGNTIYF. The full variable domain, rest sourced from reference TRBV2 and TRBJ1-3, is EPEVTQTPSHQVTQMGQEVILRCVPISNHLYFYWYRQILGQKVEFLVSFYNNEISEKSEIFDDQFSVERPDGSNFTLKIRSTKLEDSAMYFCASSGTGSGNTIYFGEGSWLTVV.

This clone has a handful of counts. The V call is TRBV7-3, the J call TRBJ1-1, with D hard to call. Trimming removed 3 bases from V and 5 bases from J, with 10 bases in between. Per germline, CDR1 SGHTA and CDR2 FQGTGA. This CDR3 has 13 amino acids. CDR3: CASSFEGLTEAFF. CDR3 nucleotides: TGTGCCAGCAGCTTCGAGGGATTGACTGAAGCTTTCTTT. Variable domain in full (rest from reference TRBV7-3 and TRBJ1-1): GAGVSQTPSNKVTEKGKYVELRCDPISGHTALYWYRQSLGQGPEFLIYFQGTGAADDSGLPNDRFFAVRPEGSVSTLKIQRTERGDSAVYLCASSFEGLTEAFFGQGTRLTVV.

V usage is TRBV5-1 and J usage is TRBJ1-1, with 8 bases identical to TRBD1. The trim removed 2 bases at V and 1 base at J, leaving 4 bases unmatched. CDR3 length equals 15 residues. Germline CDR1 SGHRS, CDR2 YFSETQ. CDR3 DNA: TGCGCCAGCAGCTTAAGGACAGGGCAGAACACTGAAGCTTTCTTT. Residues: CASSLRTGQNTEAFF.

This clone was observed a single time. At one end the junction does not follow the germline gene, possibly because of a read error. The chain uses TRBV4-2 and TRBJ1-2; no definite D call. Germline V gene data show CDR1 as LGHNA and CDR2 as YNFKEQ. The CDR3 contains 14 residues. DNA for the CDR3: TGTGCCAGCAGCCAAGATCGGGTTGGCTATGGCTACGCCTTC. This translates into CASSQDRVGYGYAF.

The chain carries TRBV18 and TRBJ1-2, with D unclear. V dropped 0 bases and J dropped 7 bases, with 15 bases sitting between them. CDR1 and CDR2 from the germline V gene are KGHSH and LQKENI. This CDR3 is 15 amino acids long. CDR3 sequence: CASSPPVGVRRGYTF. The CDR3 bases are TGTGCCAGCTCACCACCGGTTGGAGTAAGGCGTGGCTACACCTTC. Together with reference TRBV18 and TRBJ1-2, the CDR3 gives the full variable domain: NAGVMQNPRHLVRRRGQEARLRCSPMKGHSHVYWYRQLPEEGLKFMVYLQKENIIDESGMPKERFSAEFPKEGPSILRIQQVVRGDSAAYFCASSPPVGVRRGYTFGSGTRLTVV.

The CDR3 DNA sequence: TGCAGTGCACCAAGACAGAGGGGCTACACCTTC. It translates to CSAPRQRGYTF. The chain combines TRBV20-1 with TRBJ1-2, with D tentatively TRBD1 (5 bases). The V and J ends lost 6 bases and 8 bases respectively, with 13 bases between them. The CDR3 is 11 residues long. CDR1 DFQATT and CDR2 SNEGSKA come from the germline V gene (reference sequence).

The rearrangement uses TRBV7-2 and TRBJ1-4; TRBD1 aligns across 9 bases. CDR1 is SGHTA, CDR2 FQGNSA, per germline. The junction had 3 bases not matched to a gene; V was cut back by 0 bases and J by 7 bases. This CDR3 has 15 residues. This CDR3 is CASSLADRGGEKLFF. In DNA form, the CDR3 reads TGTGCCAGCAGCTTAGCGGACAGGGGAGGTGAAAAACTGTTTTTT.

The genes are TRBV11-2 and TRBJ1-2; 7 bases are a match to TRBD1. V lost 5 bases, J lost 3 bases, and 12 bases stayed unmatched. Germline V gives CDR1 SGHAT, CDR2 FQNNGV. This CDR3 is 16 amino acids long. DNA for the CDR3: TGTGCCAGCAGCCCGGTACAGGGGCGCAGTGACTATGGCTACACCTTC. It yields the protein CASSPVQGRSDYGYTF.

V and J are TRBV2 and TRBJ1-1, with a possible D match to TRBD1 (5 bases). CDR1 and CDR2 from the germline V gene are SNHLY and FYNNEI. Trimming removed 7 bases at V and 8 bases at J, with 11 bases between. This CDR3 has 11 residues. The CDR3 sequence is CASIWGGEAFF. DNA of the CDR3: TGTGCCAGCATCTGGGGCGGAGAAGCTTTCTTT.

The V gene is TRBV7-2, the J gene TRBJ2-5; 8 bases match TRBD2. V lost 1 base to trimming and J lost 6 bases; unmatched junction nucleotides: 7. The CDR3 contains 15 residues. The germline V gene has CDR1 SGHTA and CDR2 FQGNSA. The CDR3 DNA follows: TGTGCCAGCAGCTTAGTCGGGGGGGCTTGGAAGACCCAGTACTTC. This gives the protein CASSLVGGAWKTQYF.

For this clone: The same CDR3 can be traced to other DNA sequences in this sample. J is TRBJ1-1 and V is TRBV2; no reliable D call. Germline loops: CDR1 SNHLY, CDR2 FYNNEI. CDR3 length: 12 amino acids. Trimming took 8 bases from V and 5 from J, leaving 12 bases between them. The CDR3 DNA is TGTGCCAGCGGTGGGAGTGGGACTGAAGCTTTCTTT. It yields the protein CASGGSGTEAFF. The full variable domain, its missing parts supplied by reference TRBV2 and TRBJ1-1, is EPEVTQTPSHQVTQMGQEVILRCVPISNHLYFYWYRQILGQKVEFLVSFYNNEISEKSEIFDDQFSVERPDGSNFTLKIRSTKLEDSAMYFCASGGSGTEAFFGQGTRLTVV.

The CDR3 loop reads CASSYRESTEAFF. Here the CDR3 DNA reads TGTGCCAGCAGCTACAGGGAGAGCACTGAAGCTTTCTTT. The chain joins TRBV6-5 to TRBJ1-1; D perhaps matches TRBD1 (6 bases). Germline V lookup: CDR1 MNHEY, CDR2 SVGAGI. V was clipped by 6 bases and J by 4 bases, with 12 bases between them. The CDR3 length is 13 residues.

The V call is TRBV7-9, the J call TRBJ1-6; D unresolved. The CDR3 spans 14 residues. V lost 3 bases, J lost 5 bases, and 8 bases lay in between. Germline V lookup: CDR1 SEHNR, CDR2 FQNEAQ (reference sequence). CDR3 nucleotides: TGTGCCAGCAGCTTCGGGAAAAATAATTCACCCCTCCACTTT. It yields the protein CASSFGKNNSPLHF.

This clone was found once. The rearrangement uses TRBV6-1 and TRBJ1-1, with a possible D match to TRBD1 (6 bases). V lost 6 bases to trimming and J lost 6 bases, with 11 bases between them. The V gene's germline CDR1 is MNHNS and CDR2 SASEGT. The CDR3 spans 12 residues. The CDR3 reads CASRIGGPEAFF. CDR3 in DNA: TGTGCCAGCAGAATTGGGGGCCCTGAAGCTTTCTTT.